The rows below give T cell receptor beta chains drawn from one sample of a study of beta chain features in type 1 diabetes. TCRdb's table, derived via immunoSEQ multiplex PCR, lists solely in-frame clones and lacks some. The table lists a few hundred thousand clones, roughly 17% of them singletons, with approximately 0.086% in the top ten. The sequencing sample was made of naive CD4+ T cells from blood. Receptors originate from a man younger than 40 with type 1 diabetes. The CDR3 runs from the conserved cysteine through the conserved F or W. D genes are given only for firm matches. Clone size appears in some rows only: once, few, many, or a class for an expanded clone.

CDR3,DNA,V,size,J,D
CATSRRLSWTGGSGANVLTF,TGTGCCACCAGCAGACGACTATCTTGGACAGGGGGCTCTGGGGCCAACGTCCTGACTTTC,TRBV15,NA,TRBJ2-6,TRBD1
CASSFSQTGEKYF,TGTGCCAGCAGCTTCAGCCAAACAGGGGAGAAGTACTTC,TRBV7-3,NA,TRBJ2-7,TRBD1
CATSADGLTQYF,TGTGCCACCTCCGCGGATGGTCTCACGCAGTATTTT,TRBV15,NA,TRBJ2-3,NA
CACQARGPIYEQFF,TGTGCCTGCCAGGCGCGGGGCCCTATATATGAGCAGTTCTTC,TRBV30,NA,TRBJ2-1,NA
CSVVSGRPYNEQFF,TGCAGCGTTGTTAGCGGGAGGCCCTACAATGAGCAGTTCTTC,TRBV29-1,NA,TRBJ2-1,TRBD2
CASSLWGPNEQFF,TGTGCCAGCAGCTTGTGGGGGCCGAATGAGCAGTTCTTC,TRBV7-9,NA,TRBJ2-1,NA
CASSSGQGNEQFF,TGTGCCAGCAGTTCCGGACAGGGGAATGAGCAGTTCTTC,TRBV28,NA,TRBJ2-1,TRBD1
CASSVGKNQPQHF,TGTGCCAGCAGCGTTGGGAAGAATCAGCCCCAGCATTTT,TRBV9,few,TRBJ1-5,NA
CASSHRLAATDEQFF,TGTGCCAGCAGCCACCGACTAGCGGCTACGGATGAGCAGTTCTTC,TRBV14,NA,TRBJ2-1,TRBD2
CSVEGGNAYNEQFF,TGCAGCGTTGAAGGGGGCAACGCCTACAATGAGCAGTTCTTC,TRBV29-1,few,TRBJ2-1,NA
CASSLGTGSVKDTQYF,TGTGCCAGCAGCCTCGGGACAGGATCGGTCAAGGATACGCAGTATTTT,TRBV14,few,TRBJ2-3,TRBD1
CASSFQGTDTQYF,TGTGCCAGCAGCTTCCAGGGCACAGATACGCAGTATTTT,TRBV7-9,NA,TRBJ2-3,NA
CAWSVQGRNQPQHF,TGTGCCTGGAGTGTACAGGGAAGGAATCAGCCCCAGCATTTT,TRBV30,NA,TRBJ1-5,NA
CASRVGSGEKLFF,TGTGCCAGCAGGGTCGGCTCGGGTGAAAAACTGTTTTTT,TRBV28,NA,TRBJ1-4,NA